The 14 T cell receptor beta chains presented below share a single source sample, sequenced in a study of vaccination and CD4 T cells after COVID-19. These TCRs' antigens remain unknown. Described treatment: roughly ten-day PBMC culture with coronavirus spike peptide pools or control peptides (ViraFEST assay). Researchers used the Oncomine TCR Beta short-read assay to sequence DNA from cultured CD4+ T cells. TCRdb recomputed calls from the PCR reads with MiXCR, one row per CDR3 protein. The repertoire has some 11,000 distinct CDR3 sequences, under 40% of them found once; the top ten carry less than 15%. The material was CD4+ T cells from blood, cultured in vitro, obtained after SARS-CoV-2 vaccination. Receptors originate from a human donor who had recovered from COVID-19.

The chain has TRBV12-3 or TRBV12-4 and TRBJ1-1, with D possibly TRBD1 on 6 matching bases. The CDR3 covers 15 residues. V was trimmed by 10 bases and J by 7 bases, leaving 25 bases between them. For the CDR3, the DNA is TGTGCCACCAGGGCCGGGGCGGGATGGACAGTTGAAGCTTTCTTT. Its protein product is CATRAGAGWTVEAFF.

The chain recombines TRBV4-3 with TRBJ1-3; D uncertain. This CDR3 has 14 amino acids. Germline values: CDR1 LGHNA, CDR2 YSLEER. V was shortened by 4 bases and J by 0 bases, with 7 bases between the two germline ends. For the CDR3, the DNA is TGCGCCAGCAGCCTGGGCGGCTCTGGAAACACCATATATTTT. Translated, it gives CASSLGGSGNTIYF.

The chain is built from TRBV19 and TRBJ2-2; D may correspond to TRBD1 or TRBD2 (5 bases each). Germline-derived CDR1 and CDR2 are LNHDA and SQIVND (reference sequence). V lost 7 bases to trimming and J lost 4 bases, with 16 bases between them. The CDR3 is 15 residues long. The CDR3 DNA is TGTGCCAGTACCCTTGGGACCCATGGCACCGGGGAGCTGTTTTTT. Encoded protein: CASTLGTHGTGELFF.

This clonotype occurred a few times. The chain links TRBV2 to TRBJ2-5; TRBD1 matches at 7 bases. V lost 9 bases, J lost 5 bases, and 18 bases stayed unmatched. The CDR3 contains 16 residues. CDR1 SNHLY and CDR2 FYNNEI come from the germline V gene. The CDR3 reads CASLVHIGQVEETQYF. In DNA, the CDR3 is TGTGCCAGTCTAGTCCACATAGGACAGGTTGAGGAGACCCAGTACTTC.

This clonotype showed up just a few times. The chain carries TRBV20-1 and TRBJ1-1, with 9 bases fitting TRBD1. The CDR3 length is 15 residues. J lost 1 base, V lost 5 bases, and 8 bases had no gene match. Germline CDR1 DFQATT, CDR2 SNEGSKA (reference sequence). The CDR3 here is CSADNRGLGNTEAFF. The DNA of the CDR3 is TGCAGTGCTGACAACAGGGGGCTTGGGAACACTGAAGCTTTCTTT.

This sequence joins TRBV14 and TRBJ1-1; D not resolved. CDR3 size: 14 residues. The V gene's germline CDR1 is SGHDN and CDR2 FVKESK. Trimming took off 3 bases at V and 0 bases at J, with 8 bases between the two ends. CDR3 region: CASSQPGMNTEAFF. CDR3 nucleotides: TGTGCCAGCAGCCAGCCCGGCATGAACACTGAAGCTTTCTTT. Full variable domain (remainder filled in from reference TRBV14 and TRBJ1-1): EAGVTQFPSHSVIEKGQTVTLRCDPISGHDNLYWYRRVMGKEIKFLLHFVKESKQDESGMPNNRFLAERTGGTYSTLKVQPAELEDSGVYFCASSQPGMNTEAFFGQGTRLTVV.

This sequence joins TRBV5-1 and TRBJ2-1, with a tentative D call TRBD1 (6 bases). Germline V gene lookup returns CDR1 SGHRS and CDR2 YFSETQ. The CDR3 has 16 amino acids. The V gene lost 1 base and the J gene lost 0 bases, with 11 bases spanning the gap. The CDR3 region is CASSLQGTSSYNEQFF. CDR3 nucleotide sequence: TGCGCCAGCAGCTTGCAGGGGACGAGCTCCTACAATGAGCAGTTCTTC.

This clonotype was seen a few times. The genes are TRBV20-1 and TRBJ2-7; the match to TRBD2 covers 8 bases. This CDR3 contains 13 residues. Germline CDR1 reads DFQATT; CDR2 reads SNEGSKA (reference sequence). V lost 5 bases, J lost 2 bases, and 5 bases stayed unmatched. The CDR3 here is CSAPLAGTYEQYF. The CDR3 DNA is TGCAGTGCTCCCCTAGCGGGTACCTACGAGCAGTACTTC.

The gene calls are TRBV25-1 and TRBJ2-7; D remains ambiguous. Germline CDR1 and CDR2: MGHDK and SYGVNS. V was clipped by 1 base and J by 0 bases, with 7 bases between them. This CDR3 has 14 amino acids. The CDR3, as DNA: TGTGCCAGCAGTGAATCGGGCAGCTCCTACGAGCAGTACTTC. Its translation is CASSESGSSYEQYF.

The rearrangement links TRBV6-4 to TRBJ2-1; 7 nucleotides line up with TRBD2. V lost 3 bases and J lost 6; bases outside the gene matches: 5. CDR1 MRHNA and CDR2 SNTAGT come from the germline V gene. The CDR3 sequence is 14 residues long. The CDR3 DNA is TGTGCCAGCAGTGAGGGAGGGGAGAGCAATGAGCAGTTCTTC. Translating gives CASSEGGESNEQFF.

This clonotype showed up just a few times. The chain recombines TRBV15 with TRBJ1-5, with TRBD1 identical over 11 bases. The V segment lost 5 bases and the J segment 4 bases; nucleotides outside the gene matches: 1. The CDR3 runs to 14 residues. From germline, CDR1 is LNHNV and CDR2 YYDKDF (reference sequence). CDR3 nucleotide sequence: TGTGCCACCAGCTGGGACAGGGGGAATCAGCCCCAGCATTTT. Protein: CATSWDRGNQPQHF.

The table lists this clonotype with a few counts. The chain links TRBV2 to TRBJ2-2; 8 positions match TRBD1. V lost 1 base and J lost 7; bases outside the gene matches: 2. The V gene's germline CDR1 is SNHLY and CDR2 FYNNEI. This CDR3 is built from 14 residues. CDR3 in amino acids: CASSEGTGNGELFF. The CDR3 nucleotides are TGTGCCAGCAGTGAAGGGACAGGGAACGGGGAGCTGTTTTTT.

This sequence joins TRBV6-2 or TRBV6-3 and TRBJ2-7, with a tentative D call TRBD1 (5 bases). CDR1 and CDR2 from the germline V gene are MNHEY and SVGEGT. The V end was cut by 2 bases, the J end by 2 bases, with 13 bases between. The CDR3 is 15 amino acids. This chain's CDR3 is CASSYGQRAPYEQYF. CDR3 sequence (DNA): TGTGCCAGCAGTTACGGACAAAGGGCCCCCTACGAGCAGTACTTC.

This chain connects TRBV11-2 to TRBJ1-1; 7 bases align to TRBD1. This CDR3 has 14 amino acids. Trimming took 4 bases from V and 4 from J; bases not matched to a gene: 6. Germline values: CDR1 SGHAT, CDR2 FQNNGV. CDR3 bases: TGTGCCAGCAGCTCTAACAGGGGAGGCACTGAAGCTTTCTTT. It translates to CASSSNRGGTEAFF.